The sequence of this T cell receptor (beta chain) was determined in a study of Graves' ophthalmopathy and Graves' hyperthyroidism. Amplification targeted the TCR beta CDR3 regions, with RNA transcripts as the source material. First-round RT-PCR employed HTBI primers, with a second-round multiplex PCR after it. TCRdb reprocessed the multiplex PCR reads via MiXCR and lists one record per CDR3 protein. The sample comprises about 210,000 distinct CDR3 sequences, approximately 29% of which are singletons, and approximately 9.6% rests with the top ten. V was trimmed by 2 bases and J by 5 bases, leaving 15 bases between them. The germline gives CDR1 LGHNT, CDR2 FRNRAP. The CDR3 contains 15 residues.

Sequencing was carried out using peripheral blood. The chain is built from TRBV12-5 and TRBJ1-1; perhaps TRBD1 as D (6 bases). The origin of this receptor is a man aged 50 to 59 with Graves' ophthalmopathy. The CDR3 region is CASGLPTGRPTEAFF. In DNA, the CDR3 is TGTGCTAGTGGTTTGCCCACAGGGAGGCCGACTGAAGCTTTCTTT.